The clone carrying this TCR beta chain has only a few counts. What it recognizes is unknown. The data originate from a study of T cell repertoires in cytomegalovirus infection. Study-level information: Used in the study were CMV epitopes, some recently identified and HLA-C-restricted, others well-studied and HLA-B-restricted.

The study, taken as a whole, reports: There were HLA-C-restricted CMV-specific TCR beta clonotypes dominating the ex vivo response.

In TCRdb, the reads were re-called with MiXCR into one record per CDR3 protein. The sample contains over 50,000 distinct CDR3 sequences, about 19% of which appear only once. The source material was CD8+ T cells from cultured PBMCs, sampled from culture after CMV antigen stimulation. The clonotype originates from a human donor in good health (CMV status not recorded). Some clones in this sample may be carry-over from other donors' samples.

The CDR3 loop reads CASSAASGYEQYF. For the CDR3, the DNA is TGTGCCAGCAGCGCAGCGAGCGGCTACGAGCAGTACTTC. The chain couples TRBV9 to TRBJ2-7; TRBD2 is a possible D gene (5 bases). The CDR3 is 13 residues long. Trimming removed 3 bases at V and 3 bases at J, with 10 bases between. Germline CDR1 and CDR2: SGDLS and YYNGEE.